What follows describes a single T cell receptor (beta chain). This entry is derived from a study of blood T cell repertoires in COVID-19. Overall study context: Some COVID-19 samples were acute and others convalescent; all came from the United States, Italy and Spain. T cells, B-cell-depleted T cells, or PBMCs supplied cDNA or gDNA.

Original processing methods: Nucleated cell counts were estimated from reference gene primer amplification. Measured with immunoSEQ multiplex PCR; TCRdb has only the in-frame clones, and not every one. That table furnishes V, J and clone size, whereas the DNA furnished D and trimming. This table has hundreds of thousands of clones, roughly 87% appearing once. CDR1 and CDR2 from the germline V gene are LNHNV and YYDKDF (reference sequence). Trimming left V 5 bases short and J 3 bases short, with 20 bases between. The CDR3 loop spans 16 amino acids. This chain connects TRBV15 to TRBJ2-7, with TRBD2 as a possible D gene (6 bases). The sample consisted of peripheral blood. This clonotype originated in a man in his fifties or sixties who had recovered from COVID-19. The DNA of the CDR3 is TGTGCCACCAGCCCCGGAGGGGTAGGCTCCTTCTACGAGCAGTACGTC. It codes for CATSPGGVGSFYEQYV.